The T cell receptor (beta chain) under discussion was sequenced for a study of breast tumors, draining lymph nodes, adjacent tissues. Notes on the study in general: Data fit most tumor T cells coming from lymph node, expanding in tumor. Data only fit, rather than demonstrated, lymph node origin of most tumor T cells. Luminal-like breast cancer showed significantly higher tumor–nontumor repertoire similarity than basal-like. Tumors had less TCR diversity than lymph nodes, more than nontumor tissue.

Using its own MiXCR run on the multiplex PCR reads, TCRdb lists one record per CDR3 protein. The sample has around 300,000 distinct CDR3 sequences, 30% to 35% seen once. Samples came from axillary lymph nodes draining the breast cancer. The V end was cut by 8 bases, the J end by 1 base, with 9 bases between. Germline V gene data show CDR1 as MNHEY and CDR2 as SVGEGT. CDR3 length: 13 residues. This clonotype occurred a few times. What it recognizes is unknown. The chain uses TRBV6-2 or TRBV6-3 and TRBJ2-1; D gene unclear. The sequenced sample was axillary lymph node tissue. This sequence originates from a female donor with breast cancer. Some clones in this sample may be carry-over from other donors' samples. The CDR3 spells CASCSGSYNEQFF. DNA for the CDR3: TGTGCCAGCTGCTCAGGATCCTACAATGAGCAGTTCTTC.